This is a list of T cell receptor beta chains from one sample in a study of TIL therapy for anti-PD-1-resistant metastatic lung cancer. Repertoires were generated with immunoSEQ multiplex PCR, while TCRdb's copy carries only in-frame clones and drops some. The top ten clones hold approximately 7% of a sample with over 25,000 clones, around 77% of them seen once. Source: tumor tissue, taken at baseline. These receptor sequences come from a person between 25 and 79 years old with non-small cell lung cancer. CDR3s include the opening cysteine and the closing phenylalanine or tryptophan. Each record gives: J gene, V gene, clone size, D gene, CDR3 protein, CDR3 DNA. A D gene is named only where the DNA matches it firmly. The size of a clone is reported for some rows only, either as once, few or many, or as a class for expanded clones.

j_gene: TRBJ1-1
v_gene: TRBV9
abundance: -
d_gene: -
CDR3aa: CASSVEGGTEAFF
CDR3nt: TGTGCCAGCAGCGTAGAGGGGGGAACTGAAGCTTTCTTT

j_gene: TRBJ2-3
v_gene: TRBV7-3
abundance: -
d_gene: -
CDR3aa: CASSLYPSGAEGTQYF
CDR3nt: TGTGCCAGCAGCTTATATCCTTCCGGGGCCGAGGGTACGCAGTATTTT

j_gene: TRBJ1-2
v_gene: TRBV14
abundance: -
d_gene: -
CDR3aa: CASSQEGVRYGYTF
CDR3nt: TGTGCCAGCAGCCAAGAAGGAGTACGCTATGGCTACACCTTC

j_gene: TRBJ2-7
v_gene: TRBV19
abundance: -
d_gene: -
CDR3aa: CASSIGGIGSYEQYF
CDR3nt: TGTGCCAGTAGTATCGGAGGGATCGGCTCCTACGAGCAGTACTTC

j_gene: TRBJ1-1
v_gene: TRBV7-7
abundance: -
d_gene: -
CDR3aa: CASSLERDTEAFF
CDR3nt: TGTGCCAGCAGCCTTGAGAGGGACACTGAAGCTTTCTTT

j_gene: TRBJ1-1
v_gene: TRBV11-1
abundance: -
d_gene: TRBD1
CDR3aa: CASSPDRSNTEAFF
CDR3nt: TGTGCCAGCAGCCCGGACAGGTCCAACACTGAAGCTTTCTTT

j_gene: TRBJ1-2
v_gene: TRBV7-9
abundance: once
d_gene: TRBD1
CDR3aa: CASSLSGQGPYGYTF
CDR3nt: TGTGCCAGCAGCTTAAGCGGACAGGGTCCCTATGGCTACACCTTC

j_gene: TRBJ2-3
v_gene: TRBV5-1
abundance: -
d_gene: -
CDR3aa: CASSLRGSTDTQYF
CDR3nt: TGCGCCAGCAGCTTAAGGGGTAGCACAGATACGCAGTATTTT

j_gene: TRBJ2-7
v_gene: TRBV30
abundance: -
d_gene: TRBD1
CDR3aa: CAWSGSGQGYEQYF
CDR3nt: TGTGCCTGGAGCGGGAGTGGACAGGGCTACGAGCAGTACTTC

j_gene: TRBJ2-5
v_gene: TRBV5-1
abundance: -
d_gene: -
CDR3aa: CASSVQRETQYF
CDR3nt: TGCGCCAGCAGCGTACAGCGAGAGACCCAGTACTTC

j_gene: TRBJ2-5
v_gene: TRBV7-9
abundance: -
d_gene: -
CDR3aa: CATHPIETQYF
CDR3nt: TGTGCCACCCACCCTATAGAGACCCAGTACTTC

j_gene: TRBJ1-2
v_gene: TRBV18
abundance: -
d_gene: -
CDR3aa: CASSPQRGEGYGYTF
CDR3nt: TGTGCCAGCTCACCCCAACGGGGTGAAGGCTATGGCTACACCTTC

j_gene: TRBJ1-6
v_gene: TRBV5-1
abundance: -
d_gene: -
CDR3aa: CASSLAAGAVSPLHF
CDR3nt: TGCGCCAGCAGCTTGGCAGCAGGGGCGGTTTCACCCCTCCACTTT

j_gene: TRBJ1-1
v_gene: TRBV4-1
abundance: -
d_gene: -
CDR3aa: CASSQETGRAEAFF
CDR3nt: TGCGCCAGCAGCCAAGAGACGGGGAGGGCTGAAGCTTTCTTT

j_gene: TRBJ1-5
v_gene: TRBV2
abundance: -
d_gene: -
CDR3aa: CASSDTWGPPQPQHF
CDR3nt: TGTGCCAGCAGTGATACTTGGGGTCCCCCTCAGCCCCAGCATTTT

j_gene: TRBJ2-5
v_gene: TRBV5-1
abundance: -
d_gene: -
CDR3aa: CASSLGGEETQYF
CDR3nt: TGCGCCAGCAGCTTGGGAGGGGAGGAGACCCAGTACTTC

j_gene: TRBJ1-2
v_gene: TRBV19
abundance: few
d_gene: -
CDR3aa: CASRRTVNYGYTF
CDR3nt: TGTGCCAGTAGGAGGACTGTTAACTATGGCTACACCTTC

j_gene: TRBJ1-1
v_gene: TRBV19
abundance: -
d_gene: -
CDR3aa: CASSRWNTEAFF
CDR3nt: TGTGCCAGTAGTCGGTGGAACACTGAAGCTTTCTTT

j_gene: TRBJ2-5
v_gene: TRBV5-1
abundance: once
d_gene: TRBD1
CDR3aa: CASRRMGTGQETQYF
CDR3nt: TGCGCCAGCAGGCGAATGGGGACAGGGCAAGAGACCCAGTACTTC

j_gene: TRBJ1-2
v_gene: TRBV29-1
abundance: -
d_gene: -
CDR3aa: CSVSPAEGGYTF
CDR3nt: TGCAGCGTTTCCCCCGCGGAGGGTGGCTACACCTTC

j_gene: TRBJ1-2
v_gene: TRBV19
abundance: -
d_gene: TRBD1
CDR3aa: CASSILAGTGTGYTF
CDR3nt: TGTGCCAGTAGTATCCTCGCCGGGACAGGTACCGGCTACACCTTC

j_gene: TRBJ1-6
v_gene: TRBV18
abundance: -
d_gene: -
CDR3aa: CASSPLTAGGDNSPLHF
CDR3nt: TGTGCCAGCTCACCACTTACAGCCGGGGGTGATAATTCACCCCTCCACTTT

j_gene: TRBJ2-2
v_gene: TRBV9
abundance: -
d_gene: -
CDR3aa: CASRPLTGSGELFF
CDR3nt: TGTGCCAGCAGGCCCCTTACAGGGTCCGGGGAGCTGTTTTTT

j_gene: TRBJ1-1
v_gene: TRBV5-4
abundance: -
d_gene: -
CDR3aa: CASSSAEQFAEAFF
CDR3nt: TGTGCCAGCAGCTCGGCCGAACAATTCGCTGAAGCTTTCTTT

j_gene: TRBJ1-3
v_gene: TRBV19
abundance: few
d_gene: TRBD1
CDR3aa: CASSIPQGYDGNTIYF
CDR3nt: TGTGCCAGTAGTATCCCACAGGGGTATGACGGAAACACCATATATTTT

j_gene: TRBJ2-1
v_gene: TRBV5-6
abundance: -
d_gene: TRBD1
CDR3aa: CASSYLDRGGEQFF
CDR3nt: TGTGCCAGCAGCTACCTGGACAGGGGCGGTGAGCAGTTCTTC

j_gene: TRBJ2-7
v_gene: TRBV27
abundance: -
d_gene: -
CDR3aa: CASSLGFPDSYEQYF
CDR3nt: TGTGCCAGCAGTTTAGGTTTCCCGGACTCCTACGAGCAGTACTTC

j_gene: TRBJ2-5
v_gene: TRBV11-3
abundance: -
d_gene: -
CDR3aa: CASKKGGQETQYF
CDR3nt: TGTGCCAGCAAGAAGGGGGGGCAAGAGACCCAGTACTTC

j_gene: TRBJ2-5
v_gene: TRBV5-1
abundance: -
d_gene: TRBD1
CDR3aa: CASSLEGQVETQYF
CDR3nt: TGCGCCAGCAGCTTGGAGGGACAGGTCGAGACCCAGTACTTC

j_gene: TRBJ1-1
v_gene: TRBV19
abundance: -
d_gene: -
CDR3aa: CASRKMSVMNTEAFF
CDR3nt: TGTGCCAGTAGAAAGATGTCGGTTATGAACACTGAAGCTTTCTTT

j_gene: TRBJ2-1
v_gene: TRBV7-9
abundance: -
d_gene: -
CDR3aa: CASSSAGNEQFF
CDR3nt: TGTGCCAGCAGCTCGGCCGGGAACGAGCAGTTCTTC

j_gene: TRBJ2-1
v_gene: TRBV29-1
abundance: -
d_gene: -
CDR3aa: CSVRGASVGPEQFF
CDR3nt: TGCAGCGTTAGGGGGGCATCAGTCGGTCCTGAGCAGTTCTTC

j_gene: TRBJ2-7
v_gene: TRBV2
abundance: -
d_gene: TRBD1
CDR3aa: CASTGTGSYEQYF
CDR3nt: TGTGCCAGCACCGGGACAGGGTCCTACGAGCAGTACTTC

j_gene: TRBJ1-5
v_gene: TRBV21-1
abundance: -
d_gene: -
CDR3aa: CASSKRRGPCIPFSNQPQHF
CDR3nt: TGTGCCAGCAGCAAACGCAGGGGGCCCTGTATACCCTTTAGCAATCAGCCCCAGCATTTT

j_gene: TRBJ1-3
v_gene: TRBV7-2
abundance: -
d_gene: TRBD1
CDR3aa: CASRDTGGGGNTIYF
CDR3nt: TGTGCCAGCAGGGACACAGGGGGAGGAGGAAACACCATATATTTT

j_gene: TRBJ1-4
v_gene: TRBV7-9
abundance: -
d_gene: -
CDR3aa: CASSLATGIEKLFF
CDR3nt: TGTGCCAGCAGCTTAGCCACGGGGATTGAAAAACTGTTTTTT

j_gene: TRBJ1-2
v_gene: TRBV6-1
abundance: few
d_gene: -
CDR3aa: CASSATVNYGYTF
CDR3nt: TGTGCCAGCAGTGCTACAGTAAACTATGGCTACACCTTC

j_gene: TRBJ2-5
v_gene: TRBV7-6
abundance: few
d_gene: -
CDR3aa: CASSQRGGPRETQYF
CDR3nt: TGTGCCAGCAGCCAGAGGGGGGGCCCCCGGGAGACCCAGTACTTC

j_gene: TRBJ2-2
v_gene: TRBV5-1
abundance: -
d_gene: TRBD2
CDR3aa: CASSKDSGAATGELFF
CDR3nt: TGCGCCAGCAGCAAAGATAGCGGGGCGGCCACCGGGGAGCTGTTTTTT

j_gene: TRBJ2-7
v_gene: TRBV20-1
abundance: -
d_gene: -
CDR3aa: CSATPAYEQYF
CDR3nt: TGCAGTGCTACCCCAGCCTACGAGCAGTACTTC

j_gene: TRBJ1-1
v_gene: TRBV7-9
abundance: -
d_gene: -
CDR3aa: CASSLFDGDNTEAFF
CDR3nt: TGTGCCAGCAGCTTGTTTGATGGAGATAACACTGAAGCTTTCTTT